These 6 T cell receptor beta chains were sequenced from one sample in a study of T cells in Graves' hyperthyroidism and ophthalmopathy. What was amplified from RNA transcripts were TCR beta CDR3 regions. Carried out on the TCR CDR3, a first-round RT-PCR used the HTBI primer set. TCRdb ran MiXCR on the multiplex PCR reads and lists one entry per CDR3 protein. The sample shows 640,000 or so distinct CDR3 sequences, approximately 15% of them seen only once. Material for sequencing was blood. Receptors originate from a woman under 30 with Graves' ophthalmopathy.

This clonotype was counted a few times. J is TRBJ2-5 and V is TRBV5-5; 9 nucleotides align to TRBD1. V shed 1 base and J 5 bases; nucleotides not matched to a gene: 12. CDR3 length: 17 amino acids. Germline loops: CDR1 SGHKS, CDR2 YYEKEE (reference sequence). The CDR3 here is CASSLRAGQGRRETQYF. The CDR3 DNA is TGTGCCAGCAGCTTGCGTGCGGGACAGGGACGGAGGGAGACCCAGTACTTC.

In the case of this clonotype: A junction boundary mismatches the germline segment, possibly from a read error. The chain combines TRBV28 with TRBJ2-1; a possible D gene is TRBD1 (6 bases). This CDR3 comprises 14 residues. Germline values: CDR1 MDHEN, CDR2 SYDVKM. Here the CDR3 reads CASGGPTSYDEQFF. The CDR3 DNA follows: TGTGCCAGCGGGGGCCCGACATCCTACGATGAGCAGTTCTTC.

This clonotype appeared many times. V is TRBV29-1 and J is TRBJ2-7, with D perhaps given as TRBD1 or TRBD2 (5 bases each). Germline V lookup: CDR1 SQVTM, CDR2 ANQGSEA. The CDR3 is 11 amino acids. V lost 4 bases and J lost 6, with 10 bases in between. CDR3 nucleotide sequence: TGCAGCGTTGTCCAGGGACGCGAGCAGTACTTC. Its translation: CSVVQGREQYF.

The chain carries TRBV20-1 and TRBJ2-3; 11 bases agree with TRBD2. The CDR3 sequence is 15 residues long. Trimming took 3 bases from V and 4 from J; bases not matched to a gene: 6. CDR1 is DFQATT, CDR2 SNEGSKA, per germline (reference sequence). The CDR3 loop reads CSARVAGGRADTQYF. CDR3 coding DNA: TGCAGTGCTAGGGTAGCGGGAGGGCGTGCAGATACGCAGTATTTT.

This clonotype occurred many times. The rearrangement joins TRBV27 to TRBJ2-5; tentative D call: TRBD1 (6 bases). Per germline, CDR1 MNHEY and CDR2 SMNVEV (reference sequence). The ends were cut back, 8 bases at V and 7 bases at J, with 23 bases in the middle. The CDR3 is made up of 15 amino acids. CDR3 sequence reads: CASRVQGPSTGTQYF. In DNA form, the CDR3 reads TGTGCCAGCCGCGTACAGGGCCCCTCGACTGGGACCCAGTACTTC.

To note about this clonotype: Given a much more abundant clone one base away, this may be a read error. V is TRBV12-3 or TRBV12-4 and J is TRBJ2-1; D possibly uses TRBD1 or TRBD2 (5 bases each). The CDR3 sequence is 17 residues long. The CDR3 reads CANSLTRGSGSYNEQFF. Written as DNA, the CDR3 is TGTGCCAACAGTTTAACGAGGGGATCTGGCTCCTACAATGAGCAGTTCTTC.